The source of this T cell receptor beta chain is a study of shared clonotypes between healthy human individuals (dated by TCRdb to 2020 to 2022). Looking at the study overall: A few men and two women, aged 18 to 49 years, made up the cohort. To increase sequencing depth and limit assay-specific biases, TCR repertoire library preparation and sequencing were carried out by different laboratories using diverse techniques. Leukapheresis yielded between about 0.94 and 8.9 billion PBMCs per donor. Blood TCR repertoires of four to six healthy adults were deeply sequenced to estimate repertoire size and the extent of clonotype sharing between individuals. Per donor, three plates each were used for CD4 naive and CD4 memory, two for CD8 naive, and one for CD8 memory. Broader findings and caveats from the paper: Even with the large sequencing depth, rarefaction of the sorted-subset datasets indicated that sequencing was incomplete. Because the study included only a small number of donors, the genetic and exposure-history diversity represented was limited. Estimated clonotype richness was generally larger for naive than for memory subsets. Across four donors, around 5.4% of naive CD4, roughly 3.3% of naive CD8, under 2.5% of memory CD4, and 0.4% of memory CD8 clonotypes were shared. Sampling was restricted to blood, and TCR repertoires in tissues likely differ from the TCR repertoires found in blood. Pairwise subsampling led to the expectation that sequencing depth would affect the degree of clonotype sharing among donors. Compared with non-shared clonotypes, the clonotypes found in all four sorted-subset donors had higher generation probabilities.

With respect to this clone: There is no known antigen for this receptor. It has no much larger one-base neighbor in the sample; base qualities were not kept.

CD8 naive samples were obtained by positive selection for CCR7 among CD45RO-negative cells, yielding a CD45RA+CCR7+ population from which TemRA cells were excluded. The donors were healthy, HIV-negative adults with no recently reported acute infections or vaccinations. All donors were Caucasian adults living in Nashville, Tennessee, USA. After blood collection by leukapheresis, PBMCs were isolated using Ficoll-Histopaque density gradient centrifugation and then cryopreserved in the vapor phase of liquid nitrogen. Analytical flow cytometry was used to check the purity and quantity of each magnetically sorted T cell population. Genomic DNA was isolated from each sorted fraction and quantified by UV absorbance on a Nanodrop 2000c. The germline V gene gives CDR1 as MNHNS and CDR2 as SASEGT. The germline V and J ends show losses of 8 bases and 2 bases respectively, and no gene match explains 7 bases of the junction. Counted from cysteine to phenylalanine, this CDR3 has 14 amino acids. Left in the record is the CDR3 DNA by itself, 42 bases read in frame from the first base.

Using the deep immunoSEQ assay, TCR CDR3 regions were amplified from genomic DNA by multiplex PCR. Extracted genomic DNA from each cell subset was distributed evenly across all wells of several immunoSEQ 96-well plates, and each plate was treated as a replicate. For sorted subsets, approximately 200 ng of genomic DNA, equivalent to tens of thousands of T cell genomes, went into each replicate PCR. Purified libraries were quantified with a Qubit 3.0 fluorometer, sized on a Bioanalyzer 2100, and re-quantified with the KAPA Library Quantification kit. Every immunoSEQ 96-well plate was sequenced on a dedicated single-read 150-cycle Illumina NextSeq 550 flow cell. As for the authors' bioinformatics: Because only junctional sequences without quality scores were contained in the immunoSEQ output, filtering matching that applied to full-length reads could not be performed. To assign V/J genes and CDR3, sequences were annotated using PyIR, a Python wrapper for IgBLAST v1.9, with IMGT germline references. Reads were removed for weak V/J assignments (E-value above 1e-6), missing CDR3, stop codons, out-of-frame junctions, or ambiguous translated residues. V3J clonotypes were defined by identical inferred V gene, J gene, and CDR3 amino acid sequence. The percentage overlap between two repertoires was calculated by dividing the number of shared unique clonotypes by the size of the smaller repertoire. RTK rarefaction, the Chao1 estimator, and Recon v2.1 estimates of unobserved clonotypes were used to assess repertoire richness. OLGA was used to compute generation probabilities for all TCRbeta clonotypes that the gDNA method yielded from a few donors. This is the immuneACCESS table as TCRdb keeps it, with only in-frame sequences that have V and J called. A part of the clones is gone; compared with another copy, unresolved V genes explain less than half, and the rest is unexplained. Clonal size and the V and J genes are those of that table, whereas D and trimming came from the DNA. For this sample there are about 820,000 clones; 80% to 95% appear just once. The top ten clones comprise 24% of the sample.

The sample was naive CD8+ T cells sorted from blood. Taken with the paper, the label for cell subset or site translates to: CD45RA+CCR7+. The TCR was taken from a man in his thirties or forties in good health. The sequence is built from TRBV6-1 and TRBJ2-3, with TRBD1 identical over 7 junction bases. The DNA reads TGTGCCAGCCAAACAGGGGTTACCACAGATACGCAGTATTTT. Translated, it gives CASQTGVTTDTQYF.